The clone carrying this TCR beta chain was observed a handful of times. Its antigen remains unidentified. TCRdb reassembled clones from the PCR reads with MiXCR. This table has 35,000 to 45,000 clones, about 12% appearing once. The data derive from a study of metastatic and nonmetastatic thyroid tumors. Overall study findings and caveats: In both blood and tumor samples, TCR beta diversity was reported significantly higher for malignant than benign nodules.

Prior to thyroid surgery, none of the patients had received any treatment. Deletions cut 5 bases from V and 3 bases from J, with 16 bases between. This CDR3 comprises 16 residues. Germline CDR1 SGHVS, CDR2 FQNEAQ. This clonotype was sampled from a male donor with papillary thyroid cancer or a benign thyroid nodule (not recorded which). Some clones in this sample may be carry-over from other donors' samples. Sequencing was carried out using blood. The rearrangement links TRBV7-8 to TRBJ1-4; D may be TRBD1 (5 bases). The CDR3 nucleotides are TGTGCCAGCAGCACATCGGGGGGGGAAGCTAATGAAAAACTGTTTTTT. It codes for CASSTSGGEANEKLFF.